This is a list of T cell receptor beta chains from one sample in a study of CD8 T cells in ankylosing spondylitis. In TCRdb, the 5' RACE reads were re-called with MiXCR into one record per CDR3 protein. The table includes some 270,000 distinct CDR3 sequences, 18% detected once. The sample taken for sequencing was blood, either unsorted or a sorted T cell fraction (not recorded which). The receptor set was obtained from a male donor with ankylosing spondylitis or in good health (not recorded which). Both conserved end residues are part of each CDR3. The D gene is left open where the match is weak. Some rows have no size entry. The others give once, few or many, or a class for an expanded clone.

J: TRBJ2-2
D: NA
size: NA
V: TRBV5-1
CDR3: CASSLSGQGITGELFF
DNA: TGCGCCAGCAGCTTGTCTGGCCAGGGTATCACCGGGGAGCTGTTTTTT

J: TRBJ2-1
D: NA
size: NA
V: TRBV29-1
CDR3: CSVEAPLAVHNEQFF
DNA: TGCAGCGTTGAGGCCCCCTTAGCGGTTCACAATGAGCAGTTCTTC

J: TRBJ2-1
D: NA
size: few
V: TRBV29-1
CDR3: CSVSPAVFNEQFF
DNA: TGCAGCGTTTCTCCAGCGGTTTTTAATGAGCAGTTCTTC

J: TRBJ2-3
D: NA
size: few
V: TRBV7-2
CDR3: CASSLGEDAFTDTQYF
DNA: TGTGCCAGCAGCTTAGGGGAGGACGCTTTCACAGATACGCAGTATTTT

J: TRBJ2-1
D: TRBD2
size: NA
V: TRBV12-3/TRBV12-4
CDR3: CASSLSASGTLSYNEQFF
DNA: TGTGCCAGCAGTTTGTCGGCTAGCGGGACGCTCTCCTACAATGAGCAGTTCTTC

J: TRBJ2-5
D: NA
size: few
V: TRBV4-3
CDR3: CASSQEVGIQETQYF
DNA: TGCGCCAGCAGCCAAGAAGTAGGGATTCAAGAGACCCAGTACTTC

J: TRBJ2-7
D: NA
size: NA
V: TRBV4-3
CDR3: CASSQGRGDYEQYF
DNA: TGCGCCAGCAGCCAAGGGCGAGGGGACTACGAGCAGTACTTC

J: TRBJ2-1
D: NA
size: NA
V: TRBV11-2
CDR3: CASSLITGAGVYNEQFF
DNA: TGTGCCAGCAGCTTAATAACGGGAGCAGGGGTGTACAATGAGCAGTTCTTC

J: TRBJ2-1
D: NA
size: NA
V: TRBV7-2
CDR3: CASSSFRNEQFF
DNA: TGTGCCAGCAGCTCCTTCCGCAATGAGCAGTTCTTC

J: TRBJ2-7
D: NA
size: NA
V: TRBV6-6
CDR3: CASTEGYDHEQYF
DNA: TGTGCCAGCACCGAGGGATATGACCACGAGCAGTACTTC

J: TRBJ2-3
D: NA
size: NA
V: TRBV6-2/TRBV6-3
CDR3: CASRRQGSDTQYF
DNA: TGTGCCAGCAGGAGGCAGGGCTCGGATACGCAGTATTTT

J: TRBJ1-4
D: NA
size: NA
V: TRBV2
CDR3: CASSDGTWEGEKLFF
DNA: TGTGCCAGCAGTGATGGGACCTGGGAAGGAGAAAAACTGTTTTTT

J: TRBJ2-3
D: TRBD2
size: many
V: TRBV29-1
CDR3: CSVGDLGLVGSDTQYF
DNA: TGCAGCGTTGGGGACTTGGGACTAGTCGGTTCAGATACGCAGTATTTT

J: TRBJ2-1
D: NA
size: few
V: TRBV11-2
CDR3: CASKLDWMGSLEEFF
DNA: TGTGCCAGCAAACTAGATTGGATGGGGTCCCTGGAGGAGTTCTTC